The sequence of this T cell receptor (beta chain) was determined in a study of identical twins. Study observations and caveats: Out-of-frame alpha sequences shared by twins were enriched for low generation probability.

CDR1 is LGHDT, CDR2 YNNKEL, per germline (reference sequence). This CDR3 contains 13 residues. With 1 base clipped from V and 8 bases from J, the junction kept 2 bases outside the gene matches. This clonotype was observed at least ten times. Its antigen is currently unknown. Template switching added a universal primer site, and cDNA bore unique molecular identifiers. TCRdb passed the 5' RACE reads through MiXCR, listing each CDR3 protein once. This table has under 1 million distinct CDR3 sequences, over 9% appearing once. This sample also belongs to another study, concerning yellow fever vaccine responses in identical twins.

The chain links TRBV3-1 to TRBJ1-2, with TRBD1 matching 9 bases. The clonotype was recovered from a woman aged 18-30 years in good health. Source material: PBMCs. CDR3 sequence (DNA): TGTGCCAGCAGCCAAGGGACAGGGGCCGGCTACACCTTC. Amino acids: CASSQGTGAGYTF.